The 14 T cell receptor beta chains given below trace back to one sample, sequenced in a study of T-cell memory formation after mild COVID-19. TCRdb analysed the 5' RACE reads with MiXCR anew, one entry per CDR3 protein. The table has around 300,000 distinct CDR3 sequences, 15% to 20% seen once. Sequenced material: PBMCs or a T cell subset sorted from them (not recorded which). These receptors were collected from a man younger than 35 who had mild COVID-19 (a few samples of this study predate the infection). Cell type and time point are not known.

This clonotype was seen a few times. The chain links TRBV5-1 to TRBJ2-1; D is perhaps TRBD1 or TRBD2 (6 bases each). The germline V gene has CDR1 SGHRS and CDR2 YFSETQ. The CDR3 spans 15 residues. Between the trimmed V and J ends, which lost 6 bases and 2 bases, there was a span of 15 bases. CDR3 DNA: TGCGCCAGCAATTGGGGGGACAAGACCTACAATGAGCAGTTCTTC. It translates to CASNWGDKTYNEQFF.

This clonotype was found a few times. V and J are TRBV20-1 and TRBJ2-3, with 10 bases matching TRBD2. The CDR3 loop spans 15 amino acids. The V segment lost 1 base and the J segment 1 base; nucleotides outside the gene matches: 2. The germline V gene encodes CDR1 DFQATT and CDR2 SNEGSKA (reference sequence). CDR3 bases: TGCAGTGCTAGAGTTCTAGCGGGGGGCACAGATACGCAGTATTTT. It is translated as CSARVLAGGTDTQYF.

This clonotype was seen only a few times. The chain carries TRBV29-1 and TRBJ2-6; 8 bases match TRBD1. Looked up from germline, CDR1 is SQVTM and CDR2 is ANQGSEA. CDR3 size: 14 residues. CDR3: CSIQGAAGANVLTF. Here the CDR3 DNA reads TGCAGTATCCAGGGGGCGGCTGGGGCCAACGTCCTGACTTTC.

V usage is TRBV12-3 or TRBV12-4 and J usage is TRBJ1-2; D is ambiguous. V lost 6 bases and J 6 bases, leaving 11 bases between the germline ends. The CDR3 is made up of 12 amino acids. The CDR3 loop reads CASSPYGDGYTF. The CDR3, as DNA: TGTGCCAGCAGCCCGTACGGGGATGGCTACACCTTC.

The chain links TRBV7-2 to TRBJ1-2, with 7 bases lining up with TRBD1. Germline trimming cut 9 bases from V and 8 bases from J; bases unmatched to any gene: 9. The CDR3 consists of 12 residues. Per germline, CDR1 SGHTA and CDR2 FQGNSA. The CDR3 DNA is TGTGCCAGTGGGGACAGTCGTAAAGGCTACACCTTC. Protein sequence: CASGDSRKGYTF.

CDR3 loop: CSATGQGQAHYEQYV. CDR3 DNA sequence: TGCAGTGCAACAGGACAGGGGCAAGCCCACTACGAGCAGTACGTC. The chain links TRBV20-1 to TRBJ2-7; TRBD1 matches at 9 bases. Germline CDR1 is DFQATT and CDR2 is SNEGSKA (reference sequence). Trimming removed 6 bases from V and 3 bases from J; junction bases left unmatched: 12. This CDR3 is 15 amino acids long.

The table lists this clonotype with many counts. This sequence joins TRBV19 and TRBJ2-7; possible D gene TRBD1, 6 bases. CDR1 is LNHDA, CDR2 SQIVND, per germline (reference sequence). The length of the CDR3 is 14 residues. Trimming shortened V by 5 bases and J by 6 bases, and 17 bases separated the two germline ends. CDR3 residues: CASSVQGWGLEQYF. CDR3 DNA sequence: TGTGCCAGTAGTGTGCAGGGATGGGGGCTCGAGCAGTACTTC.

In its sample, this clonotype was seen once. This sequence joins TRBV7-9 and TRBJ1-4, with 9 bases identical to TRBD1. The V segment lost 10 bases and the J segment 3 bases; nucleotides outside the gene matches: 6. This CDR3 has 14 amino acids. Germline V gene lookup returns CDR1 SEHNR and CDR2 FQNEAQ (reference sequence). CDR3 DNA: TGTGCCATCGGACAGGGGAGGCCTAATGAAAAACTGTTTTTT. Amino acid sequence: CAIGQGRPNEKLFF.

V gene TRBV10-3 combines with J gene TRBJ1-5, with TRBD1 as a possible D gene (5 bases). The germline V gene has CDR1 ENHRY and CDR2 SYGVKD. The CDR3 is 13 residues long. V was pared by 6 bases and J by 7 bases, with 13 bases between. CDR3 protein: CAISGTPQQPQHF. The CDR3 DNA is TGTGCCATCAGCGGGACCCCCCAACAGCCCCAGCATTTT.

The table lists this clonotype with a few counts. The J gene is TRBJ2-1, the V gene TRBV7-8; D remains unclear. There are 16 residues in the CDR3. V was trimmed by 0 bases and J by 3 bases, leaving 12 bases between them. Germline V lookup: CDR1 SGHVS, CDR2 FQNEAQ. The CDR3 loop reads CASSLAPTLSYNEQFF. In nucleotides, the CDR3 is TGTGCCAGCAGCTTAGCCCCTACCCTAAGCTACAATGAGCAGTTCTTC.

This clonotype was seen only a few times. This rearrangement joins TRBV9 to TRBJ2-5; D may be TRBD1 (5 bases). The CDR3 is made up of 14 amino acids. The V end was cut by 0 bases, the J end by 2 bases, with 8 bases between. In germline, CDR1 is SGDLS, CDR2 YYNGEE. The CDR3 DNA follows: TGTGCCAGCAGCGTAGGGGGCTATCAAGAGACCCAGTACTTC. Translation gives CASSVGGYQETQYF.

This clonotype has just a few counts. The chain joins TRBV19 to TRBJ1-5; D possibly corresponds to TRBD1 (6 bases). Trimming left V 4 bases short and J 7 bases short, with 17 bases between. The CDR3 consists of 15 residues. Germline CDR1 LNHDA, CDR2 SQIVND (reference sequence). In DNA, the CDR3 is TGTGCCAGTAGTACAATGCAGGGGTTCTGGCAGCCCCAGCATTTT. Protein product: CASSTMQGFWQPQHF.

The table lists this clonotype with a few counts. The chain has TRBV5-1 and TRBJ1-1, with D maybe TRBD1 (5 bases). The germline V gene encodes CDR1 SGHRS and CDR2 YFSETQ. The CDR3 is made up of 14 amino acids. Trimming took 5 bases from V and 1 from J, leaving 12 bases between them. The CDR3 DNA sequence: TGCGCCAGCAGGACGACCGGGGCGAACACTGAAGCTTTCTTT. This sequence encodes CASRTTGANTEAFF.

The CDR3 loop is CSASVGTGVVPDTQYF. The CDR3 DNA reads TGCAGTGCTAGTGTTGGGACAGGGGTGGTCCCAGATACGCAGTATTTT. The chain combines TRBV20-1 with TRBJ2-3; 10 bases match TRBD1. The CDR3 has 16 residues. Germline V gene lookup returns CDR1 DFQATT and CDR2 SNEGSKA (reference sequence). The J segment lost 4 bases and the V segment lost 3 bases, leaving 10 bases of the junction unmatched.